These T cell receptor beta chains were read from a single sample in a study of control samples from healthy donors and cancer patients. Measured with immunoSEQ multiplex PCR; TCRdb has only the in-frame clones, and not every one. The profile shows around 170,000 clones, almost 90% of them singletons. The sequencing input was blood. The receptors were gathered from a woman in her 50s in good health. Both conserved end residues are part of each CDR3. The order of the fields is clone size, CDR3 length, J gene, V gene, CDR3 protein. Clone size is given for some rows only: seen once, a few or many times, or a class if the clone is expanded.

- 14 TRBJ1-1 TRBV6-6 CASSYLEGNTEAFF
- 18 TRBJ2-3 TRBV4-1 CASSQAIQAVSSTDTQYF
- 19 TRBJ2-2 TRBV5-6 CASSSGGASGGYYTGELFF
- 16 TRBJ1-1 TRBV6-4 CASSPTEFGVATEAFF
- 17 TRBJ1-4 TRBV5-5 CASSLSPSPATNEKLFF
- 12 TRBJ2-7 TRBV6-2/TRBV6-3 CASSPWQREQYF
few 12 TRBJ1-1 TRBV29-1 CSAMPGTQEAFF
- 16 TRBJ1-1 TRBV4-3 CASSQDSGKTNTEAFF
- 14 TRBJ1-1 TRBV29-1 CSVVPLAVGTEAFF
once 14 TRBJ2-7 TRBV24-1 CATSDPQGPYEQYF
- 14 TRBJ2-2 TRBV5-1 CASTRTANTGELFF
- 13 TRBJ2-3 TRBV28 CASSLPDRGRKYF
- 14 TRBJ2-5 TRBV28 CASSWPGQGETQYF
- 15 TRBJ1-4 TRBV27 CASSLKDRGGEKLFF
once 15 TRBJ1-1 TRBV6-5 CASSYLGQARTEAFF
- 15 TRBJ1-2 TRBV5-5 CASSRRTGINYGYTF
- 13 TRBJ2-3 TRBV5-6 CASSLAREDTQYF
- 14 TRBJ2-3 TRBV3-1/TRBV3-2 CASSHLNQQDTQYF
once 13 TRBJ2-7 TRBV5-1 CASSVGTDYEQYF
- 15 TRBJ2-1 TRBV6-5 CAISSGPLSYNEQFF
- 15 TRBJ2-5 TRBV3-1/TRBV3-2 CASSQAQGPPETQYF
- 16 TRBJ1-5 TRBV10-3 CAISESNVEGNQPQHF
- 16 TRBJ2-4 TRBV3-1/TRBV3-2 CASSQDLGGIPNIQYF
- 13 TRBJ2-5 TRBV24-1 CATSSGSRETQYF
- 16 TRBJ2-7 TRBV5-4 CASSLNSDRGLAEQYF